This T cell receptor (beta chain) derives from a study of identical twins (dated by TCRdb to 2015 to 2016). In terms of the full investigation: To test whether fetal clonotypes persist, the study used deep sequencing on TCR alpha and beta repertoires from monozygotic twins, unrelated adults of various ages, and cord blood. To rule out contamination, the twin experiments were replicated at different times with different library preparation protocols.

General findings and caveats noted by the study authors: A weaker excess of twin sharing was found in beta out-of-frame sequences because the signal-to-noise ratio was lowered by fewer shared sequences. Compared with coincidental sharing between unrelated individuals, out-of-frame TCR alpha sequences shared between twins showed an excess of sequences with low generation probability. In monozygotic twins, recombination models systematically underestimated out-of-frame TCR alpha sharing, but the models matched the sharing seen between unrelated individuals. Because the same donors could not be followed over many years, conclusions were based on cross-sectional statistical analysis. Invariant T cells such as MAIT and iNKT could partly confound zero-insertion analyses, although diverse VJ usage argued against such confounding for most clonotypes. Abundant cord blood beta clonotypes carried fewer insertions; young adult naive repertoires showed a weaker similar trend, while memory repertoires showed none.

From a lookup of the germline V gene (reference sequence), CDR1 and CDR2 are DFQATT and SNEGSKA. Its CDR3 holds 13 amino acids, cysteine through phenylalanine. Only the CDR3 portion is preserved as DNA: 39 bases, with reading frame beginning at the first base. Relative to germline, V is missing 0 bases and J is missing 3 bases, with 2 bases of the junction outside any gene match. The library came from 5' RACE. TCRdb shows the sequencer as Illumina HiSeq 2000. Template switching introduced a universal primer binding site; the final cDNA contained a unique molecular identifier, enabling accurate counting of TCR cDNA molecules. Specific primers in the conserved constant-segment region were used to synthesize first-strand cDNA for the TCR alpha and beta chains. To control for contamination, every cDNA library carried two barcodes: a SMART-Mk sample barcode plus Illumina barcodes. TruSeq adapter sequences along with Illumina sample barcodes were introduced in two successive PCR steps. Sequencing of the TCR alpha and beta cDNA libraries was done on the Illumina HiSeq platform using custom primers. Per the source publication's procedure: Raw reads were processed with MiGEC to extract unique molecular identifiers, and MiXCR was used to determine CDR3 positions. Recombination models were inferred per individual with the repgenHMM and IGoR tools using an EM algorithm. The tcR package in R was used for shared clonotype analysis, with sharing normalized by the product of cloneset sizes. Out-of-frame nonproductive sequences were analyzed to study raw recombination free of thymic and clonal selection effects. Starting from the raw public reads, TCRdb applied fastp trimming at Q25, assembled clones with MiXCR and retained in-frame beta chains. A single entry per CDR3 protein holds the most common genes and DNA from its merged rows. V and J calls and clone size were set by TCRdb, not the authors. In this sample the table shows fewer than 650,000 distinct CDR3 sequences, 9% to 10% of which occur a single time. Jointly, the top ten make up 2.5% to 3.5% of the sample.

Every donor in the study was a healthy Caucasian. Three pairs of female monozygotic twins, all aged about 18 to 30 years, were included in the twin cohort. The RNA used for TCR libraries was isolated from peripheral blood mononuclear cells. There are a few counts of this clonotype. The antigen this receptor binds is unknown. No much larger clone is present one base from it, and per-base qualities are unavailable. These same records also appear under a second study, on yellow fever vaccine responses in identical twins. According to the second study: According to the authors, in identical twins the way T cells responded to vaccination appeared partly convergent and partly personalized. The study precisely tracked vaccine-responding T cell clones in identical twins.

The clonotype originates from a woman between 18 and 30 years old in good health. The rearrangement joined TRBV20-1 to TRBJ2-7; a stretch of 7 junction bases matches TRBD2. The material sequenced was PBMCs. The DNA is as follows: TGCAGTGCTAGAGATTGGGACTACTACGAGCAGTACTTC. Protein translation: CSARDWDYYEQYF.